This T cell receptor beta chain derives from a study of cytomegalovirus exposure and HLA in healthy donors. Study-level points and caveats: Most of the CMV-associated TCR beta chains (in a later analysis) appeared to be HLA-restricted. A reported reduction in N-insertions relative to the roughly 710-donor mean was seen in an Asian-associated ancestry cluster in a later analysis. The study recorded over 150 TCR beta chains that were cytomegalovirus-associated.

The CDR3 spans 15 residues. The germline CDR1 and CDR2 sequences are MNHEY and SMNVEV (reference sequence). J was trimmed by 1 base and V by 5 bases; bases with no gene match: 8. Concerning this clone itself: The antigen remains undetermined.

Primers included in the PCR were 60 Vbeta and 13 Jbeta primers. This table comes from immunoSEQ multiplex PCR, and its TCRdb copy is limited to in-frame clones, with some not included. The profile shows some 220,000 clones, more than 75% of them singletons. Sequencing was carried out using PBMCs. V is TRBV27 and J is TRBJ2-7; 7 positions match TRBD2. The clonotype was recovered from a girl aged 2 to 9 in good health and CMV-seronegative. CDR3 protein: CASSAVGGPSYEQYF. CDR3 sequence (DNA): TGTGCCAGCAGTGCGGTGGGAGGGCCGTCCTACGAGCAGTACTTC.